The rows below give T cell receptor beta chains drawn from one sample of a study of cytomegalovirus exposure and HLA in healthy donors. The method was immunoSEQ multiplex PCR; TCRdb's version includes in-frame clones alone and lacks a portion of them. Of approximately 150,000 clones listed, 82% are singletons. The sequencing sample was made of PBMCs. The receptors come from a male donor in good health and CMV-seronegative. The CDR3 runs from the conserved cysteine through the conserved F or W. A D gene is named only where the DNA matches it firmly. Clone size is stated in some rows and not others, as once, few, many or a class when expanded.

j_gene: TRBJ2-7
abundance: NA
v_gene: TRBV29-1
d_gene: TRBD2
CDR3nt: TGCAGCGTTGTGGTCCATAGCGGGAACCCCTACGAGCAGTACTTC
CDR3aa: CSVVVHSGNPYEQYF

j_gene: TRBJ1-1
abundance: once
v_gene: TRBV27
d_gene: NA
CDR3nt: TGTGCCAGTGGCTGGCTGGTAAGTGAAGCTTTCTTT
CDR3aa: CASGWLVSEAFF

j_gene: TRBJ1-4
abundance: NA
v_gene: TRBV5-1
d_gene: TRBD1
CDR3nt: TGCGCCAGCAGGATGGGACAGACTAATGAAAAACTGTTTTTT
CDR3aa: CASRMGQTNEKLFF

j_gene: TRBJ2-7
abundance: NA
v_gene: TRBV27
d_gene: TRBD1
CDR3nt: TGTGCCAGCAGTTTGGGACAGGTCTCCTACGAGCAGTACTTC
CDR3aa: CASSLGQVSYEQYF

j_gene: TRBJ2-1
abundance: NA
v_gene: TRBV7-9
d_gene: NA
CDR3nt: TGTGCCAGCAGCCACTCTGGCGGCAGCTCCTACAATGAGCAGTTCTTC
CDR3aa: CASSHSGGSSYNEQFF

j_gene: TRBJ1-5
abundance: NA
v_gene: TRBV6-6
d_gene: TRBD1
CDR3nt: TGTACCAGCAGTCCTATCCAGGGGGCCCAGCCCCAGCATTTT
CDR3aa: CTSSPIQGAQPQHF

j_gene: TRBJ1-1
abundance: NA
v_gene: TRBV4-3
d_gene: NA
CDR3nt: TGCGCCAGCAGCCAAGGACAGAGATCCACCACTAAATTAATAGAAGCTTTCTTT
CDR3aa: CASSQGQRSTTKLIEAFF

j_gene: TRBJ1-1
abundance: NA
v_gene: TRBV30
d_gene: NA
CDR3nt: TGTGCCTGGAGTGAGGACAAGGTCGTGGCTTTCTTT
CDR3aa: CAWSEDKVVAFF

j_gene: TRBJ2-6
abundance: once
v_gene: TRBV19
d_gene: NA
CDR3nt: TGTGCCAGTAGTATTGAGAACTCTGGGGCCAACGTCCTGACTTTC
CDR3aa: CASSIENSGANVLTF

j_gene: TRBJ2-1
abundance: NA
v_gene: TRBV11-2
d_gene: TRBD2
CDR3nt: TGTGCCAGCAGCCCTGTGGGTCTAGCGGGAGAGCAGTTCTTC
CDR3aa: CASSPVGLAGEQFF

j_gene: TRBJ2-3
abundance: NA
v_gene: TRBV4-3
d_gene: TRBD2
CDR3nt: TGCGCCAGCAGCCAAGCCGGACTAGCGGGAGTTGAGGCAGATACGCAGTATTTT
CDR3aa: CASSQAGLAGVEADTQYF

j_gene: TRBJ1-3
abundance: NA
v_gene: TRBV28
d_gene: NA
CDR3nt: TGTGCCAGCAGTCCGCGGGGAAGACCCTCTGGAAACACCATATATTTT
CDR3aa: CASSPRGRPSGNTIYF

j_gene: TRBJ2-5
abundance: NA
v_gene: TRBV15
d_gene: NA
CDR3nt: TGTGCCACCAGCAGCCATCCCCAAGAGACCCAGTACTTC
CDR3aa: CATSSHPQETQYF

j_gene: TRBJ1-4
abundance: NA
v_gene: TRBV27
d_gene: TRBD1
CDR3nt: TGTGCCAGCAGTGCAGACAGGGCAAGCGGTGAAAAACTGTTTTTT
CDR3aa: CASSADRASGEKLFF

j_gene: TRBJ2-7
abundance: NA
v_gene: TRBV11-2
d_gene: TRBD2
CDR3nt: TGTGCCAGCAGCTTAGGATTCCTAGCGGGAAGGTACGAGCAGTACTTC
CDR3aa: CASSLGFLAGRYEQYF

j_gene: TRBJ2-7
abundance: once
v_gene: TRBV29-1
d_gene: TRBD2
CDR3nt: TGCAGCGCCCCTTCACTAGCGGGAGGCGAGCAGTACTTC
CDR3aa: CSAPSLAGGEQYF

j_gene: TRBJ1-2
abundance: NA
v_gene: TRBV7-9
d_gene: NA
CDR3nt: TGTGCCAGCGGGAGGGTCGGAGTACATGGCTACACCTTC
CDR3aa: CASGRVGVHGYTF

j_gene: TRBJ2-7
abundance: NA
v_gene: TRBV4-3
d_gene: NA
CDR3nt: TGCGCCAGCAGCCAAGAGATGGCAGGGTCCTACGAGCAGTACTTC
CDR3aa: CASSQEMAGSYEQYF

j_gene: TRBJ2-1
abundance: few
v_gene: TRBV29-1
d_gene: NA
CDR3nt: TGCAGCGTCGGGCTAGCCCTGGGGAATGAGCAGTTCTTC
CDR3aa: CSVGLALGNEQFF

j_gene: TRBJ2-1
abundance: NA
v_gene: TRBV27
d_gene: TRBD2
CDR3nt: TGTGCCAGCAGCTCGGCGGGAGGGCCGTTCAATGAGCAGTTCTTC
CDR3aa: CASSSAGGPFNEQFF

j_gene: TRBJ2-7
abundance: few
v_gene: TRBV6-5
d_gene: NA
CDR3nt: TGTGCCAGCAGTGCCATGAGCTCCTACGAGCAGTACTTC
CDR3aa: CASSAMSSYEQYF

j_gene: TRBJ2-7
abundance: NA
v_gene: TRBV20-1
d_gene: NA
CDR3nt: TGCAGTGCTGGTGGACTTTACGAGCAGTACTTC
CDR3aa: CSAGGLYEQYF

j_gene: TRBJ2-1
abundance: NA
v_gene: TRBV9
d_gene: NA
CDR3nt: TGTGCCAGCAGCCAACCATCGAGTGAGCAGTTCTTC
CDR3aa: CASSQPSSEQFF

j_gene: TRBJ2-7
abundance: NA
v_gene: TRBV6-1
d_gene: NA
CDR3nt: TGTGCCAGCAACTTGTCAGGGTTGCCTTACGAGCAGTACTTC
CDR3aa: CASNLSGLPYEQYF

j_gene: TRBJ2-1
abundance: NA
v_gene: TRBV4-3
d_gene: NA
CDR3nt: TGCGCCAGCAGCCAAGAAAGTGGGCAGGCTTACAATGAGCAGTTCTTC
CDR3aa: CASSQESGQAYNEQFF

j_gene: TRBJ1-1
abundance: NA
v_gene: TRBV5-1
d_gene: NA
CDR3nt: TGCGCCAGCAGCTTGTCCCGGGGGAGAGAAGCTTTCTTT
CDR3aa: CASSLSRGREAFF

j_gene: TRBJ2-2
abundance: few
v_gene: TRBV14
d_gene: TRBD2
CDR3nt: TGTGCCAGCAGCCAAGAACGTCTAGCGGGAGACCGCACCGGGGAGCTGTTTTTT
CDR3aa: CASSQERLAGDRTGELFF

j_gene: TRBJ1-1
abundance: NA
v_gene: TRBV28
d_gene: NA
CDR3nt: TGTGCCAGCAGTTTTCTCGGTGGGAGTGAAGCTTTCTTT
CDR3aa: CASSFLGGSEAFF

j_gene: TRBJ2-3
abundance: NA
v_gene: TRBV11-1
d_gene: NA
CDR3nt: TGTGCCAGCAGCTTGAGAGTGAGGGCCACAGATACGCAGTATTTT
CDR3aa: CASSLRVRATDTQYF